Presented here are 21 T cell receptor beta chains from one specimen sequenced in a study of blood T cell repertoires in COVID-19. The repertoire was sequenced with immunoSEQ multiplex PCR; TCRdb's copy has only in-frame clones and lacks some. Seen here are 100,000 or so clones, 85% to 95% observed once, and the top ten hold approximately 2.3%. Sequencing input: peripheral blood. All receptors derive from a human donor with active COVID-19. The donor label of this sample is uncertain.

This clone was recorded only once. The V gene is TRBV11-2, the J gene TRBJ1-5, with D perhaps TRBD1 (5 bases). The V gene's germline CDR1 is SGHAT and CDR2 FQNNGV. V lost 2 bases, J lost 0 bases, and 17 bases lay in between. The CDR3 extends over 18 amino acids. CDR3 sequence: CASSLRGGRIYSNQPQHF. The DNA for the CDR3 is TGTGCCAGCAGCTTAAGGGGAGGAAGAATATATAGCAATCAGCCCCAGCATTTT.

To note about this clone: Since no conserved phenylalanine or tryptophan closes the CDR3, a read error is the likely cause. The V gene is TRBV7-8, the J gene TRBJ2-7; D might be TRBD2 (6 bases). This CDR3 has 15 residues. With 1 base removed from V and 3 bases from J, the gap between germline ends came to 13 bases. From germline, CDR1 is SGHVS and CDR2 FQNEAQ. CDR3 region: CASSLGGGDGYEQYL. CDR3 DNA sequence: TGTGCCAGCAGCTTAGGAGGAGGGGATGGCTACGAGCAGTACCTC.

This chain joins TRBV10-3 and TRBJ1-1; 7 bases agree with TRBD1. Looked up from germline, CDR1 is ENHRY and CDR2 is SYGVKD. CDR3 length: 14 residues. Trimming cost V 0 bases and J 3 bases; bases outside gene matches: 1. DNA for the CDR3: TGTGCCATCAGTGAGTCGACAGGGTACACTGAAGCTTTCTTT. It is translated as CAISESTGYTEAFF.

The CDR3 loop is CASSLVAPPEETQYF. CDR3 sequence (DNA): TGTGCCAGCAGCTTAGTAGCACCCCCGGAAGAGACCCAGTACTTC. V is TRBV7-2 and J is TRBJ2-5; D ambiguous. This CDR3 region has 15 residues. The V end lost 1 base, the J end lost 3 bases, and 12 bases lay between the germline ends. Looked up from germline, CDR1 is SGHTA and CDR2 is FQGNSA.

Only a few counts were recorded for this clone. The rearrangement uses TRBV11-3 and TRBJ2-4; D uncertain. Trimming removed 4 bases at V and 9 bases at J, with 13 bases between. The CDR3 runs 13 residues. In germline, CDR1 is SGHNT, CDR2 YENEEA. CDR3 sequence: CASSSPPPSIQYF. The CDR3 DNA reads TGTGCCAGCAGCTCACCCCCCCCGAGCATTCAGTACTTC. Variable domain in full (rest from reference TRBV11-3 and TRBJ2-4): EAGVVQSPRYKIIEKKQPVAFWCNPISGHNTLYWYLQNLGQGPELLIRYENEEAVDDSQLPKDRFSAERLKGVDSTLKIQPAELGDSAVYLCASSSPPPSIQYFGAGTRLSVL.

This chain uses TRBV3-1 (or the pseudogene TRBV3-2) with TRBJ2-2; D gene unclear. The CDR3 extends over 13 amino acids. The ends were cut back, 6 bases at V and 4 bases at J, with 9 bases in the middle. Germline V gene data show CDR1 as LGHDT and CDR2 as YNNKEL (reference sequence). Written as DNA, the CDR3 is TGTGCCAGCAGTCCCCTCGGCACCGGGGAGCTGTTTTTT. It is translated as CASSPLGTGELFF.

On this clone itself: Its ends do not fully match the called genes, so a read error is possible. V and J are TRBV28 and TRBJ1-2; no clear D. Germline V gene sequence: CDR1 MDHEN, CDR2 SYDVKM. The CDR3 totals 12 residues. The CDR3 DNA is TGTGCCAGCCAGACAAACCCCTCCTCAACTTCCTTC. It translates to CASQTNPSSTSF.

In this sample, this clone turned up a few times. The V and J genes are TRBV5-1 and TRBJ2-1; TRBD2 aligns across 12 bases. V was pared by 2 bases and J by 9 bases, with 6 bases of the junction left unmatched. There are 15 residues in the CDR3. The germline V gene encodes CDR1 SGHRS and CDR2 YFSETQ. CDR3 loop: CASSFTSGGPGEQFF. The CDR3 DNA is TGCGCCAGCAGCTTTACTAGCGGGGGGCCGGGTGAGCAGTTCTTC.

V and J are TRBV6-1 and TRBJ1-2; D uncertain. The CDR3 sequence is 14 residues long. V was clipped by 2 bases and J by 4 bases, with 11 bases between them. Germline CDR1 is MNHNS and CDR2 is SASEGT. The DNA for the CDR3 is TGTGCCAGCAGTGAAAACGGGGATGGCTATGGCTACACCTTC. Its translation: CASSENGDGYGYTF.

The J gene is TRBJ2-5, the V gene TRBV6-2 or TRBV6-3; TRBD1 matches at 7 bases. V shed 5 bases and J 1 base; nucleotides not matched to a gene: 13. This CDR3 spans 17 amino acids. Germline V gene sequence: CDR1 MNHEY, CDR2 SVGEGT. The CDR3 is CASSPNSSPGGQETQYF. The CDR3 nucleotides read TGTGCCAGCAGTCCGAATAGTTCCCCAGGGGGCCAAGAGACCCAGTACTTC.

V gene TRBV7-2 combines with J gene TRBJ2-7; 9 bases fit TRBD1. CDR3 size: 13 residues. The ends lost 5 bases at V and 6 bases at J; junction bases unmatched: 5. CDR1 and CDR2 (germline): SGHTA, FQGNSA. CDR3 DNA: TGTGCCAGCAGCCTGGGACAGGGCGCCGAGCAGTACTTC. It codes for CASSLGQGAEQYF.

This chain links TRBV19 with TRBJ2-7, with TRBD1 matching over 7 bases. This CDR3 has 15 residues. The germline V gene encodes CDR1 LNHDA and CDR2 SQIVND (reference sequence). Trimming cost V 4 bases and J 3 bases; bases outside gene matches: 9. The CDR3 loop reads CASSTGQPTDYEQYF. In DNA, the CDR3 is TGTGCCAGTAGTACGGGACAGCCAACTGACTACGAGCAGTACTTC.

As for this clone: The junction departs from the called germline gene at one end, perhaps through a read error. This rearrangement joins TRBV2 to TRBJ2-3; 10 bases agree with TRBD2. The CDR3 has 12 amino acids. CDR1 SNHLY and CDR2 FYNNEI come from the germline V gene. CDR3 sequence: CASSQAGGQWFF. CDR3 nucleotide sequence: TGTGCCAGCAGTCAAGCGGGGGGGCAGTGGTTTTTT.

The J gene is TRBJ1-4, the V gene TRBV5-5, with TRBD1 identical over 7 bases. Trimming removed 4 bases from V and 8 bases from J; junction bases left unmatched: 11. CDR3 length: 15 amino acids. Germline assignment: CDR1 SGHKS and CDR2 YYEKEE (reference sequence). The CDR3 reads CASSLETGSGEKLFF. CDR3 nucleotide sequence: TGTGCCAGCAGCCTCGAGACAGGGTCGGGGGAAAAACTGTTTTTT.

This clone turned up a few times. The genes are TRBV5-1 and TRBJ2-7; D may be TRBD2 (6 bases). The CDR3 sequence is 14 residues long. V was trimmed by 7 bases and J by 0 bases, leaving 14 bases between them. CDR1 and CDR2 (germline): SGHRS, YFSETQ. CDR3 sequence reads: CASSARGNSYEQYF. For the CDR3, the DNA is TGCGCCAGCTCCGCCCGGGGGAACTCCTACGAGCAGTACTTC.

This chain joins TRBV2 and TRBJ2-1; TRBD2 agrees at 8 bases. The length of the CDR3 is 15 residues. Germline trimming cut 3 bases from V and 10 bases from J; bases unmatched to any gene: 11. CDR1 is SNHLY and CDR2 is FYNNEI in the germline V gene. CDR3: CASSDSSGGLKEQFF. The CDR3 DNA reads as TGTGCCAGCAGTGATTCCAGCGGGGGACTGAAAGAGCAGTTCTTC. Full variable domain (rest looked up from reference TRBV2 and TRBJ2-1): EPEVTQTPSHQVTQMGQEVILRCVPISNHLYFYWYRQILGQKVEFLVSFYNNEISEKSEIFDDQFSVERPDGSNFTLKIRSTKLEDSAMYFCASSDSSGGLKEQFFGPGTRLTVL.

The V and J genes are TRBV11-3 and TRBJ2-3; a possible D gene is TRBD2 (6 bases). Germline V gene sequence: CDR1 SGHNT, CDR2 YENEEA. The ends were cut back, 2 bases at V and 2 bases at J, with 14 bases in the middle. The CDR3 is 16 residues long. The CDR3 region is CASSLRGGDFTDTQYF. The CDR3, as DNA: TGTGCCAGCAGCTTAAGAGGAGGGGATTTCACAGATACGCAGTATTTT.

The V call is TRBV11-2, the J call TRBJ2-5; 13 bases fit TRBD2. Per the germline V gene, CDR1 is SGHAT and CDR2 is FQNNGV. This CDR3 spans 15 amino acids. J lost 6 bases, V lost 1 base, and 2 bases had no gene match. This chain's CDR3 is CASSLGLAGGQTQYF. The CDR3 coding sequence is TGTGCCAGCAGCTTAGGACTAGCGGGGGGTCAGACCCAGTACTTC.

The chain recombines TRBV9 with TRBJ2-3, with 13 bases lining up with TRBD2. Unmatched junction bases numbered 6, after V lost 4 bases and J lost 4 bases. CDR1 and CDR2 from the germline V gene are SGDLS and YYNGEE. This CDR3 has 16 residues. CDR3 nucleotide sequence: TGTGCCAGCAGCCTAACTAGCGGGGGGGCTTCAGATACGCAGTATTTT. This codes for CASSLTSGGASDTQYF. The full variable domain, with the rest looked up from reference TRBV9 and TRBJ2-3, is DSGVTQTPKHLITATGQRVTLRCSPRSGDLSVYWYQQSLDQGLQFLIQYYNGEERAKGNILERFSAQQFPDLHSELNLSSLELGDSALYFCASSLTSGGASDTQYFGPGTRLTVL.

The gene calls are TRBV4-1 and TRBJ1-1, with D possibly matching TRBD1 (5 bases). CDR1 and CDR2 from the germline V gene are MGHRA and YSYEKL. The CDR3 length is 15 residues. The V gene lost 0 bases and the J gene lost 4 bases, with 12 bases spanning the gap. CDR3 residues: CASSQDMDKLTEAFF. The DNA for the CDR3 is TGCGCCAGCAGCCAAGATATGGACAAACTCACTGAAGCTTTCTTT.

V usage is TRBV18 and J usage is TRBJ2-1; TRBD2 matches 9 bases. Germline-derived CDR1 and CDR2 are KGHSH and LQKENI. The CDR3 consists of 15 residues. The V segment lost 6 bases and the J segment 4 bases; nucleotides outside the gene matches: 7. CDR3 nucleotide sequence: TGTGCCAGCTCGTATAGCGGGGGACCGTACAATGAGCAGTTCTTC. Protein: CASSYSGGPYNEQFF.